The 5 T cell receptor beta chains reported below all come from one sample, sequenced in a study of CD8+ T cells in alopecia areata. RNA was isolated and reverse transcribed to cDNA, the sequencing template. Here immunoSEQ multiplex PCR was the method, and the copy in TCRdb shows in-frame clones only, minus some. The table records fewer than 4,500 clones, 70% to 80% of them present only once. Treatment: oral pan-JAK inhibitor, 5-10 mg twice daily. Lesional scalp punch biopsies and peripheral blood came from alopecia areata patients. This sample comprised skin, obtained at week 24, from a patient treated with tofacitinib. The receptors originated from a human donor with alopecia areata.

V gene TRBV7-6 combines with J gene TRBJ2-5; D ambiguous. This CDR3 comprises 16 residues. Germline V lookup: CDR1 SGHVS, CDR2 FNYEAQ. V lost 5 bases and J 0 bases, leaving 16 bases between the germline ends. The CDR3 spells CASSPQATPYQETQYF. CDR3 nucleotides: TGTGCCAGCAGCCCCCAGGCGACACCGTACCAAGAGACCCAGTACTTC.

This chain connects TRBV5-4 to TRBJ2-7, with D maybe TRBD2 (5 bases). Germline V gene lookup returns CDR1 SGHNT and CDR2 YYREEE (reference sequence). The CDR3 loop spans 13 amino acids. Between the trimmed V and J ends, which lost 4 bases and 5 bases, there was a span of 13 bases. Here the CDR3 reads CASSRRFFDEQYF. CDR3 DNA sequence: TGTGCCAGCAGCAGGAGGTTCTTCGACGAGCAGTACTTC.

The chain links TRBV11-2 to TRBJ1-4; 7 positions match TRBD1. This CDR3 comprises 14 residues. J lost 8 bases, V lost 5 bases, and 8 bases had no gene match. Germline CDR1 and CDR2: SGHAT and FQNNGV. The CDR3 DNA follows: TGTGCCAGCAGCCCTACAGGGGCTAGAGAAAAACTGTTTTTT. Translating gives CASSPTGAREKLFF.

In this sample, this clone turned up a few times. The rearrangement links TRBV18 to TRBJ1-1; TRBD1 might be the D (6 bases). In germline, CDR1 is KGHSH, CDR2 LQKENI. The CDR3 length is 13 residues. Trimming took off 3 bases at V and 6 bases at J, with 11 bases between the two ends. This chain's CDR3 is CASSPTGWAEAFF. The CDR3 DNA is TGTGCCAGCTCACCCACAGGGTGGGCTGAAGCTTTCTTT.

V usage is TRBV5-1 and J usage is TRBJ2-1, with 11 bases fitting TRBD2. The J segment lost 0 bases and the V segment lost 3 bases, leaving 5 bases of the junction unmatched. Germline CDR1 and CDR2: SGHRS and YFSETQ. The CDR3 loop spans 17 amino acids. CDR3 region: CASSSTSGGYSYNEQFF. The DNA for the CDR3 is TGCGCCAGCAGCTCCACTAGCGGGGGTTACTCCTACAATGAGCAGTTCTTC.